Listed below are T cell receptor beta chains from one sample, sequenced in a study of cytotoxic CD8 clonotypes in ibrutinib-treated CLL. Sequenced by immunoSEQ multiplex PCR; TCRdb stores in-frame clones only, minus some. The sample contains fewer than 300,000 clones, approximately 79% of which appear only once. The specimen comprised PBMCs, sampled at disease progression, from a patient treated with ibrutinib. These receptors were obtained from a human donor with chronic lymphocytic leukemia. Each CDR3 is given with its conserved first and last residue. Each record gives: clone size, CDR3 length, J gene, V gene, CDR3 protein. Clone size is stated in some rows and not others, as once, few, many or a class when expanded.

>.|13|TRBJ2-3|TRBV29-1
CSVEGISTDTQYF
>.|20|TRBJ2-1|TRBV29-1
CSVESGDSIDLWSSYNEQFF
>.|13|TRBJ1-1|TRBV2
CASAPGMNTEAFF
>.|13|TRBJ2-5|TRBV29-1
CSVDPRDRETQYF
>.|13|TRBJ2-5|TRBV18
CASSPTYQETQYF
>.|16|TRBJ2-1|TRBV25-1
CASSELGTDLGNEQFF
>.|14|TRBJ1-1|TRBV6-6
CASSYPQGNTEAFF
>.|13|TRBJ2-3|TRBV27
CASSLYQADTQYF
>.|14|TRBJ1-1|TRBV5-1
CASSLARGGTEAFF
>.|16|TRBJ2-1|TRBV7-3
CASSFLGGGPPNEQFF
>.|13|TRBJ2-3|TRBV12-5
CASGPRDKYTQYF
>.|14|TRBJ2-3|TRBV13
CASSLELAGPQQYF
>.|16|TRBJ2-1|TRBV10-2
CASSDSFGLSYNEQFF
>.|12|TRBJ2-7|TRBV6-5
CASSLPGYEQYF
>.|15|TRBJ2-7|TRBV4-1
CASSPQGGGTYEQYF
>.|15|TRBJ2-7|TRBV19
CASSELAGRLYEQYF
>.|15|TRBJ1-2|TRBV6-5
CASSSPTAANYGYTF
>.|16|TRBJ1-1|TRBV9
CASSNTFRTGVEEAFF
>.|16|TRBJ2-7|TRBV5-4
CASSLPGGRVPYEQYF
>.|12|TRBJ2-7|TRBV7-9
CASSLSTYEQYF
>few|17|TRBJ2-2|TRBV10-3
CAISRTGGEANTGELFF
>.|14|TRBJ1-5|TRBV6-6
CASNTGYSNQPQHF
>.|11|TRBJ2-7|TRBV20-1
CSATVSYEQYF
>once|15|TRBJ2-3|TRBV9
CASSVESSSTDTQYF
>.|16|TRBJ2-2|TRBV9
CASSMGTGGVVGELFF
>.|15|TRBJ2-5|TRBV10-2
CASSDPGGQRETQYF
>few|15|TRBJ1-1|TRBV7-6
CASSLRQGLNTEAFF
>.|14|TRBJ2-3|TRBV7-8
CASSGGGFTDTQYF
>.|17|TRBJ2-2|TRBV4-2
CASSQDPETGFTGELFF
>.|15|TRBJ1-5|TRBV5-8
CASSLSTGSNQPQHF
>.|12|TRBJ1-1|TRBV28
CASSLMDTEAFF
>.|14|TRBJ2-7|TRBV5-6
CASSLGTGGNEQYF
>.|13|TRBJ1-1|TRBV6-5
CASSYAIRAEAFF
>.|18|TRBJ2-7|TRBV28
CASSSASFFGRPSYEQYF
>.|16|TRBJ2-3|TRBV10-2
CASSDGDSFLGGTQYF
>.|19|TRBJ2-3|TRBV7-8
CASSLPLAGGVPSTDTQYF
>.|16|TRBJ2-7|TRBV27
CASSLVTGTGVNEQYF
>.|15|TRBJ1-6|TRBV4-1
CASSQVGGILSPLHF
>.|14|TRBJ1-1|TRBV18
CASSPIRVNTEAFF